Listed here are 16 T cell receptor beta chains from one sample, sequenced in a study of blood T cell repertoires in COVID-19. Profiling relied on immunoSEQ multiplex PCR, and the TCRdb table lists in-frame clones only, not all of them. The sample lists about 130,000 clones, around 80% seen once, with roughly 5.6% in the top ten. Sequenced input: PBMCs or T cells enriched from blood (not recorded which). Source of these receptors: a woman between 45 and 65 years old who had recovered from COVID-19.

This chain links TRBV12-3 or TRBV12-4 with TRBJ1-4; D may be TRBD1 (6 bases). V lost 8 bases and J lost 7, with 11 bases in between. This CDR3 has 12 residues. The CDR3 DNA reads as TGTGCCAGCTGTACACAGGGTGAAAAACTGTTTTTT. It specifies CASCTQGEKLFF.

This clone was found a few times. V usage is TRBV14 and J usage is TRBJ2-7; D possibly corresponds to TRBD2 (6 bases). Trimming removed 1 base at V and 6 bases at J, with 10 bases between. Germline V gene sequence: CDR1 SGHDN, CDR2 FVKESK. The CDR3 spans 13 residues. The CDR3 DNA reads TGTGCCAGCAGCCAAGTGGGACTTTCCGAGCAGTACGTC. It yields the protein CASSQVGLSEQYV.

This chain joins TRBV9 and TRBJ1-1; D perhaps matches TRBD1 (5 bases). Trimming pared 4 bases from V and 5 bases from J, leaving 12 bases between. This CDR3 region has 13 residues. Germline CDR1 SGDLS, CDR2 YYNGEE. The CDR3 region is CASSPGGRTEAFF. Here the CDR3 DNA reads TGTGCCAGCAGCCCGGGGGGAAGGACTGAAGCTTTCTTT.

This CDR3 reads CASSTQQGYEQYF. As DNA, the CDR3 is TGTGCCAGTAGTACGCAACAGGGCTACGAGCAGTACTTC. The rearrangement uses TRBV19 and TRBJ2-7; D possibly corresponds to TRBD1 (6 bases). The CDR3 is 13 residues long. Looked up from germline, CDR1 is LNHDA and CDR2 is SQIVND (reference sequence). V was shortened by 4 bases and J by 3 bases, with 10 bases between the two germline ends.

This clone turned up a few times. The rearrangement uses TRBV2 and TRBJ2-7; D possibly corresponds to TRBD2 (5 bases). V lost 6 bases and J lost 7, with 13 bases in between. Germline V gives CDR1 SNHLY, CDR2 FYNNEI. CDR3 size: 12 residues. This CDR3 reads CASSRIGGEQYV. Written as DNA, the CDR3 is TGTGCCAGCAGCCGAATAGGAGGTGAGCAGTACGTC.

The chain carries TRBV14 and TRBJ2-3; 9 bases agree with TRBD1. This CDR3 has 14 amino acids. V dropped 4 bases and J dropped 5; count of bases not matched to a gene: 4. The germline gives CDR1 SGHDN, CDR2 FVKESK. CDR3 nucleotides: TGTGCCAGCAGCCCCCGGGACAGGGAAGATACGCAGTATTTT. This sequence encodes CASSPRDREDTQYF. Drawing the rest from reference TRBV14 and TRBJ2-3, the complete variable domain is EAGVTQFPSHSVIEKGQTVTLRCDPISGHDNLYWYRRVMGKEIKFLLHFVKESKQDESGMPNNRFLAERTGGTYSTLKVQPAELEDSGVYFCASSPRDREDTQYFGPGTRLTVL.

This clone was found a few times. This chain links TRBV4-1 with TRBJ1-5; 7 bases fit TRBD1. The germline V gene has CDR1 MGHRA and CDR2 YSYEKL. Unmatched junction bases numbered 4, after V lost 0 bases and J lost 5 bases. This CDR3 has 15 amino acids. The CDR3 nucleotides read TGCGCCAGCAGCCAAGATGGGACAGACTATCAGCCCCAGCATTTT. Translation gives CASSQDGTDYQPQHF.

This rearrangement joins TRBV28 to TRBJ2-7, with 12 bases fitting TRBD1. In germline, CDR1 is MDHEN, CDR2 SYDVKM. Germline trimming cut 6 bases from V and 3 bases from J; bases unmatched to any gene: 9. The CDR3 has 16 residues. The chain's CDR3 is CASSKRGTGGRYEQYF. Written as DNA, the CDR3 is TGTGCCAGCAGCAAGAGGGGGACAGGGGGCCGCTACGAGCAGTACTTC. Using reference TRBV28 and TRBJ2-7 for the parts outside the CDR3, the full variable domain is DVKVTQSSRYLVKRTGEKVFLECVQDMDHENMFWYRQDPGLGLRLIYFSYDVKMKEKGDIPEGYSVSREKKERFSLILESASTNQTSMYLCASSKRGTGGRYEQYFGPGTRLTVT.

V gene TRBV24-1 combines with J gene TRBJ2-1; the match to TRBD1 covers 8 bases. The CDR3 totals 16 residues. Trimming took 0 bases from V and 8 from J; bases not matched to a gene: 8. Germline V gives CDR1 KGHDR, CDR2 SFDVKD. The CDR3 is CATSDLTAGGWDEQFF. The CDR3 DNA is TGTGCCACCAGTGATTTGACGGCAGGGGGCTGGGATGAGCAGTTCTTC.

This clone was detected only once. V usage is TRBV30 and J usage is TRBJ1-2; possibly TRBD1 for D (5 bases). CDR1 and CDR2 (germline): GTSNPN, SVGIG (reference sequence). The CDR3 is 13 residues long. V was trimmed by 2 bases and J by 1 base, leaving 8 bases between them. CDR3 amino acids: CAWSRGNNYGYTF. The CDR3 DNA is TGTGCCTGGAGTAGGGGCAATAACTATGGCTACACCTTC.

A single count supports this clone. V gene TRBV18 combines with J gene TRBJ1-4; D is uncertain. The CDR3 covers 16 residues. V was clipped by 3 bases and J by 2 bases, with 13 bases between them. CDR1 is KGHSH and CDR2 is LQKENI in the germline V gene. The CDR3 protein is CASSPFSGATNEKLFF. DNA of the CDR3: TGTGCCAGCTCACCTTTCTCTGGAGCGACTAATGAAAAACTGTTTTTT.

The chain employs TRBV7-2 and TRBJ1-3; possible D gene TRBD1, 6 bases. Germline CDR1 SGHTA, CDR2 FQGNSA. The CDR3 is 16 residues long. Trimming removed 5 bases at V and 0 bases at J, with 14 bases between. In DNA form, the CDR3 reads TGTGCCAGCAGCCGTAACAGGGTAGGCTCTGGAAACACCATATATTTT. This encodes CASSRNRVGSGNTIYF. The full variable domain, with the rest looked up from reference TRBV7-2 and TRBJ1-3, is GAGVSQSPSNKVTEKGKDVELRCDPISGHTALYWYRQSLGQGLEFLIYFQGNSAPDKSGLPSDRFSAERTGGSVSTLTIQRTQQEDSAVYLCASSRNRVGSGNTIYFGEGSWLTVV.

V and J are TRBV6-2 or TRBV6-3 and TRBJ1-4; D perhaps matches TRBD1 (5 bases). Germline V lookup: CDR1 MNHEY, CDR2 SVGEGT. The CDR3 runs 16 residues. Trimming shortened V by 4 bases and J by 5 bases, and 17 bases separated the two germline ends. The CDR3 here is CASSSRQQDPNEKLFF. The CDR3 nucleotides read TGTGCCAGCAGTTCCAGACAGCAGGATCCAAATGAAAAACTGTTTTTT.

This rearrangement joins TRBV3-1 (or the pseudogene TRBV3-2) to TRBJ2-2; D possibly corresponds to TRBD2 (5 bases). This CDR3 has 13 amino acids. CDR1 LGHDT and CDR2 YNNKEL come from the germline V gene (reference sequence). Deletions cut 3 bases from V and 5 bases from J, with 7 bases between. CDR3 amino acids: CASSHEGTGELFF. CDR3 nucleotides: TGTGCCAGCAGCCATGAGGGAACCGGGGAGCTGTTTTTT.

The rearrangement joins TRBV4-2 to TRBJ1-5, with D hard to call. V was clipped by 4 bases and J by 1 base, with 11 bases between them. Germline V gene sequence: CDR1 LGHNA, CDR2 YNFKEQ. This CDR3 comprises 15 residues. In DNA, the CDR3 is TGTGCCAGCAGCCGTTTAGAGGGAAGCAATCAGCCCCAGCATTTT. Translating it yields CASSRLEGSNQPQHF.

The J gene is TRBJ2-5, the V gene TRBV6-5; 7 bases line up with TRBD2. V lost 0 bases to trimming and J lost 1 base; unmatched junction nucleotides: 5. In germline, CDR1 is MNHEY, CDR2 SVGAGI. CDR3 length equals 16 residues. The CDR3 sequence: CASSYSMLAAQETQYF. CDR3 nucleotides: TGTGCCAGCAGTTACTCGATGCTAGCGGCCCAAGAGACCCAGTACTTC.